A selection of T cell receptor beta chains follows, all from one sample in a study of T cell changes during pregnancy in multiple sclerosis. Generated by immunoSEQ multiplex PCR, the TCRdb table keeps only in-frame clones and is missing some. The sample gives 50,000 or so clones, about 93% of which show up once; 3% to 4.5% is in the top ten. The sequencing here drew on CD8+ T cells from peripheral blood mononuclear cells, taken after pregnancy. These receptors were taken from a female donor with multiple sclerosis, enrolled in a pregnancy study. Each CDR3 is given with its conserved first and last residue. The D gene is left open where the match is weak. Part of the rows lack a size; the others show once, few, many or a class for expanded clones.

.,.,TRBV28,TRBJ1-2,CASSFTGTMDYTF,TGTGCCAGCAGTTTCACAGGGACCATGGACTACACCTTC
.,.,TRBV27,TRBJ1-5,CASSLWPGVQPQHF,TGTGCCAGCAGTTTATGGCCAGGGGTTCAGCCCCAGCATTTT
.,.,TRBV6-4,TRBJ1-3,CASSDSTRRSSGNTIYF,TGTGCCAGCAGTGACTCGACCCGGCGGAGCTCTGGAAACACCATATATTTT
TRBD2,.,TRBV5-8,TRBJ2-1,CASSLLAGEVSEFF,TGTGCCAGCAGCTTACTAGCGGGAGAAGTATCGGAGTTCTTC
.,.,TRBV4-1,TRBJ1-2,CASSQEGRNYGYTF,TGCGCCAGCAGCCAAGAGGGCAGGAACTATGGCTACACCTTC
.,.,TRBV2,TRBJ2-5,CASRGYPGMGETQYF,TGTGCCAGCAGAGGGTATCCAGGGATGGGAGAGACCCAGTACTTC
.,.,TRBV7-7,TRBJ2-7,CASSPGLTYEQYF,TGTGCCAGCAGCCCCGGACTAACCTACGAGCAGTACTTC
.,.,TRBV7-9,TRBJ2-1,CASSPPGWDEQFF,TGTGCCAGCAGCCCCCCAGGGTGGGATGAGCAGTTCTTC
.,.,TRBV27,TRBJ2-3,CASSLGAGFADTQYF,TGTGCCAGCAGTTTAGGGGCAGGGTTTGCAGATACGCAGTATTTT
.,.,TRBV6-6,TRBJ2-2,CASSPSPRSGELFF,TGTGCCAGCAGTCCCTCTCCTAGGTCCGGGGAGCTGTTTTTT
.,.,TRBV6-4,TRBJ2-1,CASSDGRGGGYNEQFF,TGTGCCAGCAGTGACGGGAGGGGAGGGGGCTACAATGAGCAGTTCTTC
.,.,TRBV27,TRBJ1-2,CASSLRGDYGYTF,TGTGCCAGCAGTCTCCGGGGGGATTATGGCTACACCTTC
TRBD1,.,TRBV5-4,TRBJ2-1,CASSWEGTVRDNEQFF,TGTGCCAGCAGCTGGGAAGGGACAGTAAGGGACAATGAGCAGTTCTTC
TRBD2,.,TRBV6-5,TRBJ2-2,CASSHPPAGTGELFF,TGTGCCAGCAGTCACCCTCCAGCGGGGACCGGGGAGCTGTTTTTT
.,.,TRBV7-9,TRBJ2-5,CASSFWGRETQYF,TGTGCCAGCAGCTTCTGGGGGAGGGAGACCCAGTACTTC
.,.,TRBV27,TRBJ2-7,CASRDNTYEQYF,TGTGCCAGCAGAGACAATACCTACGAGCAGTACTTC
.,.,TRBV29-1,TRBJ2-1,CSVPAGYSYNEQFF,TGCAGCGTGCCAGCGGGTTACTCCTACAATGAGCAGTTCTTC
.,.,TRBV6-4,TRBJ2-2,CATSDREDGELFF,TGTGCCACCTCCGACAGGGAGGACGGGGAGCTGTTTTTT
.,.,TRBV15,TRBJ2-1,CATGRGEQFF,TGTGCCACCGGTCGAGGTGAGCAGTTCTTC
.,.,TRBV27,TRBJ2-7,CASSTGSHSYEQYF,TGTGCCAGCAGTACCGGGTCCCACTCCTACGAGCAGTACTTC
TRBD1,few,TRBV2,TRBJ2-7,CATTGEEYEQYF,TGTGCCACCACAGGGGAAGAATACGAGCAGTACTTC
TRBD2,.,TRBV7-8,TRBJ2-3,CASSFPGLAGGPSWQTDTQYF,TGTGCCAGCAGCTTCCCGGGACTAGCGGGAGGGCCGTCCTGGCAGACAGATACGCAGTATTTT
TRBD2,.,TRBV7-6,TRBJ2-1,CASSPEGLAGGNEQFF,TGTGCCAGCAGCCCCGAGGGCCTAGCGGGGGGAAATGAGCAGTTCTTC
.,.,TRBV27,TRBJ1-2,CASSSGLRGYTF,TGTGCCAGCTCCTCAGGGTTGCGCGGCTACACCTTC
TRBD1,once,TRBV5-5,TRBJ1-3,CASSLARDSWYTIYF,TGTGCCAGCAGCTTGGCACGGGACAGCTGGTACACCATATATTTT
.,.,TRBV2,TRBJ2-2,CASSGGYTGELFF,TGTGCCAGCAGTGGCGGCTACACCGGGGAGCTGTTTTTT
TRBD1,.,TRBV4-1,TRBJ1-1,CASSVRDRGTETEAFF,TGCGCCAGCAGCGTCCGGGACAGGGGAACAGAAACTGAAGCTTTCTTT
.,.,TRBV2,TRBJ1-2,CASSEVPGNYGYTF,TGTGCCAGCAGTGAAGTCCCGGGAAACTATGGCTACACCTTC
TRBD1,.,TRBV27,TRBJ2-7,CASSPQGQDYEQYF,TGTGCCAGCAGTCCACAGGGACAGGACTACGAGCAGTACTTC
TRBD2,.,TRBV27,TRBJ2-1,CASSLGAGVGNEQFF,TGTGCCAGCAGTTTAGGAGCGGGAGTAGGGAATGAGCAGTTCTTC
TRBD2,.,TRBV6-5,TRBJ2-1,CASKASGNEQFF,TGTGCCAGCAAGGCTAGCGGGAATGAGCAGTTCTTC
TRBD1,.,TRBV2,TRBJ1-2,CASRGTGTGNPNYGYTF,TGTGCCAGCAGGGGCACCGGGACAGGGAATCCTAACTATGGCTACACCTTC
TRBD2,.,TRBV2,TRBJ2-3,CASIIGLASTDTQYF,TGTGCCAGCATTATAGGACTAGCTTCCACAGATACGCAGTATTTT
TRBD1,.,TRBV2,TRBJ1-2,CASSGTRTGERANYGYTF,TGTGCCAGCAGCGGAACTCGGACAGGGGAGAGGGCTAACTATGGCTACACCTTC
TRBD1,.,TRBV5-1,TRBJ1-4,CASRSGQGATINEKLFF,TGCGCCAGCAGATCCGGCCAGGGGGCCACTATTAATGAAAAACTGTTTTTT
TRBD1,.,TRBV5-1,TRBJ2-7,CASSPTGSEQYF,TGCGCCAGCAGTCCGACAGGGTCGGAGCAGTACTTC
TRBD2,.,TRBV29-1,TRBJ2-1,CSAQRTSGRVDEQFF,TGCAGCGCCCAGAGGACTAGCGGGAGGGTCGATGAGCAGTTCTTC
.,.,TRBV7-9,TRBJ1-1,CASSLATGHPNTEAFF,TGTGCCAGCAGCTTAGCAACGGGACACCCGAACACTGAAGCTTTCTTT
TRBD1,.,TRBV5-8,TRBJ1-1,CASSLGQGRRDTEAFF,TGTGCCAGCAGCCTAGGACAGGGTAGGAGGGACACTGAAGCTTTCTTT
TRBD2,.,TRBV7-3,TRBJ2-2,CASSSGLAGYPPSRVGELFF,TGTGCCAGCAGCTCCGGACTAGCGGGATACCCACCCTCGAGGGTCGGGGAGCTGTTTTTT
TRBD2,.,TRBV25-1,TRBJ2-5,CASSEFRVAGGQETQYF,TGTGCCAGCAGTGAATTCAGGGTAGCGGGGGGGCAGGAGACCCAGTACTTC
TRBD1,.,TRBV5-1,TRBJ2-4,CASSPNEGTGLLAKNIQYF,TGCGCCAGCAGCCCAAATGAAGGGACAGGACTGCTAGCCAAAAACATTCAGTACTTC
.,.,TRBV5-1,TRBJ2-7,CASSLSGASYEQYF,TGCGCCAGCAGCTTGAGCGGAGCGTCCTACGAGCAGTACTTC
.,.,TRBV7-6,TRBJ1-1,CASSLEYRGTEAFF,TGTGCCAGCAGCTTAGAATATCGAGGCACTGAAGCTTTCTTT
TRBD1,.,TRBV9,TRBJ2-7,CASSPADRSYEQYF,TGTGCCAGCTCACCCGCGGACAGGTCCTACGAGCAGTACTTC
.,.,TRBV7-9,TRBJ2-5,CASSLTGMETQYF,TGTGCCAGCAGCTTAACCGGGATGGAGACCCAGTACTTC
.,.,TRBV4-3,TRBJ2-7,CASSQEVYRDYEQYF,TGCGCCAGCAGCCAAGAGGTTTACAGGGACTACGAGCAGTACTTC
TRBD1,.,TRBV4-1,TRBJ1-2,CASSQEATGYGYTF,TGCGCCAGCAGCCAAGAGGCGACAGGGTATGGCTACACCTTC
.,once,TRBV11-2,TRBJ2-7,CASSLSPQEAYEQYF,TGTGCCAGCAGCTTATCCCCACAAGAAGCCTACGAGCAGTACTTC
.,.,TRBV15,TRBJ1-5,CATAGRATSNQPQHF,TGTGCCACCGCGGGGAGGGCGACAAGCAATCAGCCCCAGCATTTT
TRBD1,.,TRBV27,TRBJ1-3,CASSLAGGTLSTIYF,TGTGCCAGCAGTTTAGCAGGGGGGACCCTAAGCACCATATATTTT
TRBD1,.,TRBV11-2,TRBJ1-2,CASSLVGQGDSNYGYTF,TGTGCCAGCAGCTTAGTTGGACAGGGTGACTCTAACTATGGCTACACCTTC
.,once,TRBV7-9,TRBJ1-2,CASSSRESGYTF,TGTGCCAGCAGCTCGCGTGAGAGTGGCTACACCTTC
TRBD2,.,TRBV6-5,TRBJ2-5,CASSYSLASGRETQYF,TGTGCCAGCAGTTACTCACTGGCTAGCGGGAGAGAGACCCAGTACTTC